Below are 12 T cell receptor beta chains sequenced from a single sample in a study of naive and memory T cell subsets. TCR cDNA received a 3' ligated oligonucleotide that carried a UMI. Ligated cDNA underwent four rounds of PCR with nested alpha and beta constant region primers and SP2. TCRdb reanalysed the 5' RACE reads using MiXCR and keeps one entry per CDR3 protein. The sample carries 60,000 or so distinct CDR3 sequences, about 7% recorded once. These receptors came from a male donor in good health.

This clonotype was counted ten times or more. The V gene is TRBV7-9, the J gene TRBJ1-3, with no clear D. The CDR3 consists of 17 residues. V lost 3 bases, J lost 4 bases, and 19 bases lay in between. The V gene's germline CDR1 is SEHNR and CDR2 FQNEAQ (reference sequence). CDR3 loop: CASSLTERGSIGNTIYF. As DNA, the CDR3 is TGTGCCAGCAGCTTGACCGAACGCGGGAGCATCGGAAACACCATATATTTT.

There are a few counts of this clonotype. The rearrangement joins TRBV6-6 to TRBJ2-3; D call uncertain. Germline CDR1 MNHNY, CDR2 SVGAGI (reference sequence). The CDR3 length is 13 residues. Trimming pared 7 bases from V and 6 bases from J, leaving 14 bases between. Written as DNA, the CDR3 is TGTGCCAGCACCATAGCCCCCCCCGATACGCAGTATTTT. This gives the protein CASTIAPPDTQYF.

The V gene is TRBV6-2 or TRBV6-3, the J gene TRBJ2-5; 11 nucleotides match TRBD2. Germline values: CDR1 MNHEY, CDR2 SVGEGT. The ends lost 2 bases at V and 1 base at J; junction bases unmatched: 6. The CDR3 has 17 amino acids. The CDR3 protein is CASSYRMTSGVQETQYF. CDR3 nucleotide sequence: TGTGCCAGCAGTTACCGGATGACTAGCGGGGTCCAAGAGACCCAGTACTTC.

This clonotype has just a few counts. The chain carries TRBV7-9 and TRBJ1-2; no firm D call. CDR3 length: 16 amino acids. Germline loops: CDR1 SEHNR, CDR2 FQNEAQ (reference sequence). V dropped 1 base and J dropped 8 bases, with 20 bases sitting between them. CDR3 in DNA: TGTGCCAGCAGCTTAGGTACACTCCACCCTCTTTCGGGCTACACCTTC. Residues: CASSLGTLHPLSGYTF.

This clonotype was seen repeatedly, ten times or more. This chain uses TRBV20-1 with TRBJ2-5; no clear D. CDR3 length: 14 residues. Germline CDR1 reads DFQATT; CDR2 reads SNEGSKA (reference sequence). Deletions cut 0 bases from V and 4 bases from J, with 12 bases between. The CDR3 protein is CSARDRTLRETQYF. The CDR3 DNA is TGCAGTGCTAGAGATCGGACCCTCCGAGAGACCCAGTACTTC.

This clonotype was seen repeatedly, ten times or more. The chain combines TRBV29-1 with TRBJ2-5; D ambiguous. The V end lost 4 bases, the J end lost 5 bases, and 11 bases lay between the germline ends. Germline V gene lookup returns CDR1 SQVTM and CDR2 ANQGSEA. The CDR3 consists of 12 residues. The CDR3 loop reads CSVVVTGETQYF. The CDR3, as DNA: TGCAGCGTTGTCGTGACCGGGGAGACCCAGTACTTC.

This clonotype was detected ten times or more. The rearrangement uses TRBV6-2 or TRBV6-3 and TRBJ2-3, with 7 bases lining up with TRBD1. The junction had 5 bases not matched to a gene; V was cut back by 0 bases and J by 2 bases. The CDR3 spans 16 residues. The V gene's germline CDR1 is MNHEY and CDR2 SVGEGT. The CDR3 loop reads CASSYSIGQDTDTQYF. The CDR3 nucleotides are TGTGCCAGCAGTTACTCGATTGGACAGGACACAGATACGCAGTATTTT.

This clonotype was seen many times. The gene calls are TRBV20-1 and TRBJ2-1, with a weak D call TRBD2 (6 bases). V lost 0 bases, J lost 7 bases, and 16 bases lay in between. Germline CDR1 is DFQATT and CDR2 is SNEGSKA (reference sequence). CDR3 length: 15 amino acids. CDR3 protein: CSARDSFLANNEQFF. The CDR3 DNA sequence: TGCAGTGCTAGAGATAGTTTCCTAGCGAATAATGAGCAGTTCTTC.

Ten or more counts support this clonotype. The gene calls are TRBV3-1 and TRBJ2-3; D is perhaps TRBD1 (5 bases). Germline loops: CDR1 LGHDT, CDR2 YNNKEL (reference sequence). Trimming cost V 2 bases and J 10 bases, with 10 bases left between them. CDR3 length equals 12 residues. As DNA, the CDR3 is TGTGCCAGCAGCCAACTGGCACAGGCGCAGTATTTT. Translating it yields CASSQLAQAQYF.

This clonotype was seen only a few times. The V gene is TRBV7-9, the J gene TRBJ1-2; possible D gene TRBD1, 6 bases. Between the trimmed V and J ends, which lost 6 bases and 4 bases, there was a span of 18 bases. In germline, CDR1 is SEHNR, CDR2 FQNEAQ (reference sequence). The CDR3 runs to 15 residues. The CDR3 nucleotides are TGTGCCAGCAGTCGGGACACGAGTTACGGCTATGGCTACACCTTC. Translation gives CASSRDTSYGYGYTF.

This clonotype has a count of ten or more. The chain combines TRBV6-5 with TRBJ2-7; the match to TRBD1 covers 8 bases. J lost 2 bases, V lost 7 bases, and 10 bases had no gene match. CDR1 MNHEY and CDR2 SVGAGI come from the germline V gene. This CDR3 comprises 15 residues. This CDR3 is CASTPPGTGTYEQYF. The CDR3 DNA sequence: TGTGCCAGCACCCCCCCCGGGACAGGCACCTACGAGCAGTACTTC.

To note about this clonotype: It may be a read error: a sequence one base away is much more abundant. V is TRBV25-1 and J is TRBJ2-5, with D possibly being TRBD1 or TRBD2 (5 bases each). The CDR3 has 15 residues. Germline V gene lookup returns CDR1 MGHDK and CDR2 SYGVNS. The germline V and J ends were trimmed by 4 bases and 4 bases, with 16 bases remaining between them. The CDR3 here is CASSVVEGRGETQYF. The CDR3 DNA reads TGTGCCAGCAGTGTCGTAGAGGGAAGGGGAGAGACCCAGTACTTC.